This TCR beta chain was identified during a study of blood T cell repertoires in COVID-19. Study in general: The analysed material was cDNA or gDNA that came from T cells, B-cell-depleted T cells, or PBMCs.

How the authors handled the data: By means of reference gene primer amplification, nucleated cell counts were estimated. The data were produced by immunoSEQ multiplex PCR, yet TCRdb's version contains in-frame clones alone and is incomplete. V, J and clone size derive from that table, while D and trimming were established from the DNA sequence. The sample records approximately 240,000 clones, 85% to 95% being singletons. Seattle patients were enrolled while actively infected and followed longitudinally. This clonotype was obtained from a man aged 30-40 years with COVID-19, enrolled during active disease. Source material: peripheral blood.

In nucleotides, the CDR3 is TGTGCCAGCAGTGAACGGGGCAGGGGAGGCTACACCTTC. It specifies CASSERGRGGYTF. The gene calls are TRBV2 and TRBJ1-2, with D tentatively TRBD1 (6 bases). This CDR3 has 13 residues. V was trimmed by 2 bases and J by 8 bases, leaving 12 bases between them. Per germline, CDR1 SNHLY and CDR2 FYNNEI.